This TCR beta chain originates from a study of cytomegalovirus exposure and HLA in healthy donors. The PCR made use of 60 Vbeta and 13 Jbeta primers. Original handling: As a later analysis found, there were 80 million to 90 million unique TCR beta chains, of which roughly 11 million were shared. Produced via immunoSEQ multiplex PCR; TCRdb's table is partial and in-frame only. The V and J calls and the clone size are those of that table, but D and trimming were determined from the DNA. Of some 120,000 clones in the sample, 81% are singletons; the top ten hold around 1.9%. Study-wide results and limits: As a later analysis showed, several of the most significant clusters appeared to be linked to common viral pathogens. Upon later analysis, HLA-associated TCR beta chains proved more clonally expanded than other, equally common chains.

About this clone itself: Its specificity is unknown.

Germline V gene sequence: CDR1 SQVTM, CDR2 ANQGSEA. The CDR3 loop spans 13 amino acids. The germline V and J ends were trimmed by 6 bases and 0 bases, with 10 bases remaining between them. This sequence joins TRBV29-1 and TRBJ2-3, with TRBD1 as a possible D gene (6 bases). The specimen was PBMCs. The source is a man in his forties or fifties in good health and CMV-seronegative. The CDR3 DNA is TGCAGCGTCTCGACAGGTAGCACAGATACGCAGTATTTT. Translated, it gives CSVSTGSTDTQYF.